The 27 T cell receptor beta chains in this list originate from one sample, sequenced in a study of OX40 agonist ivuxolimab in advanced cancers. Profiled with immunoSEQ multiplex PCR; TCRdb holds only in-frame clones, not every one. The sample has 20,000 to 25,000 clones, 84% seen once. Source: CD4+ or CD8+ T cells sorted from blood, taken in a trial of the OX40 agonist ivuxolimab. These receptor sequences come from an adult with an advanced solid tumor such as melanoma, head and neck, liver or kidney cancer.

This chain links TRBV10-3 with TRBJ2-3; the D call may be TRBD1 or TRBD2 (6 bases each). V shed 0 bases and J shed 0 bases, with 13 bases lying between them. The CDR3 is made up of 17 amino acids. Germline values: CDR1 ENHRY, CDR2 SYGVKD. CDR3 amino acids: CAISESGGGRSTDTQYF. The CDR3 DNA is TGTGCCATCAGTGAGTCGGGGGGCGGGCGGAGCACAGATACGCAGTATTTT.

The chain employs TRBV30 and TRBJ2-7; 12 nucleotides align to TRBD2. V shed 1 base and J 3 bases; nucleotides not matched to a gene: 10. The CDR3 extends over 17 amino acids. Per germline, CDR1 GTSNPN and CDR2 SVGIG (reference sequence). The CDR3 nucleotides are TGTGCCTGGAGTGGGACTAGCGGGAACCGGGGTTACTACGAGCAGTACTTC. Amino acids: CAWSGTSGNRGYYEQYF.

The chain has TRBV19 and TRBJ2-7, with a possible D match to TRBD2 (5 bases). Trimming removed 1 base from V and 3 bases from J, with 7 bases in between. The CDR3 has 13 residues. CDR1 is LNHDA and CDR2 is SQIVND in the germline V gene (reference sequence). The CDR3 region is CASSIVEGYEQYF. The CDR3 DNA reads as TGTGCCAGTAGTATAGTTGAGGGCTACGAGCAGTACTTC.

The rearrangement links TRBV21-1 to TRBJ2-2. TRBV21-1 counts as a pseudogene. CDR3 size: 13 residues. The CDR3 here is CASSPEWDGELFF. The CDR3 DNA reads TGTGCCAGCAGCCCAGAGTGGGACGGGGAGCTGTTTTTT.

This sequence joins TRBV5-1 and TRBJ2-5; maybe TRBD1 (5 bases). Trimming shortened V by 3 bases and J by 5 bases, and 14 bases separated the two germline ends. The CDR3 length is 14 residues. Germline lookup yields CDR1 SGHRS and CDR2 YFSETQ. The CDR3 reads CASSYQGVRETQYF. The CDR3 nucleotides read TGCGCCAGCAGCTACCAGGGCGTAAGGGAGACCCAGTACTTC.

This clone appeared a single time. The chain links TRBV30 to TRBJ2-1; 7 nucleotides line up with TRBD2. Losses at the gene ends were 1 base for V and 6 bases for J; bases not matched to a gene: 15. CDR1 GTSNPN and CDR2 SVGIG come from the germline V gene (reference sequence). The CDR3 length is 17 residues. The CDR3 sequence: CAWSGGEGRTRANEQFF. The DNA of the CDR3 is TGTGCCTGGAGTGGGGGGGAGGGTAGGACTAGGGCCAATGAGCAGTTCTTC.

The rearrangement joins TRBV27 to TRBJ2-3, with D maybe TRBD2 (5 bases). V was shortened by 3 bases and J by 6 bases, with 13 bases between the two germline ends. This CDR3 has 14 amino acids. CDR1 MNHEY and CDR2 SMNVEV come from the germline V gene (reference sequence). The CDR3 nucleotides read TGTGCCAGCAGTTTTGCAGGACTGAGTGATACGCAGTATTTT. Translated: CASSFAGLSDTQYF.

The genes are TRBV10-3 and TRBJ2-7; D may be TRBD1 (5 bases). The CDR3 length is 16 residues. Between the trimmed V and J ends, which lost 2 bases and 0 bases, there was a span of 14 bases. The germline V gene encodes CDR1 ENHRY and CDR2 SYGVKD. CDR3: CAISEADMISSYEQYF. The DNA of the CDR3 is TGTGCCATCAGTGAGGCGGACATGATAAGCTCCTACGAGCAGTACTTC.

This clone showed up just a few times. The rearrangement links TRBV5-4 to TRBJ2-5; 7 nucleotides align to TRBD1. The CDR3 has 14 amino acids. Germline assignment: CDR1 SGHNT and CDR2 YYREEE (reference sequence). The ends lost 3 bases at V and 2 bases at J; junction bases unmatched: 4. The CDR3 is CASSYPGGQETQYF. The CDR3 DNA sequence: TGTGCCAGCAGCTACCCAGGGGGTCAAGAGACCCAGTACTTC.

The V call is TRBV29-1, the J call TRBJ2-4; D is possibly TRBD1 or TRBD2 (5 bases each). The CDR3 consists of 12 residues. Between the trimmed V and J ends, which lost 7 bases and 6 bases, there was a span of 13 bases. In germline, CDR1 is SQVTM, CDR2 ANQGSEA. The chain's CDR3 is CSGRDGRNIQYF. The CDR3 nucleotides read TGCAGCGGCCGGGACGGCCGAAACATTCAGTACTTC.

The chain is built from TRBV29-1 and TRBJ1-2, with D possibly matching TRBD1 (5 bases). The CDR3 length is 9 residues. V was cut by 7 bases and J by 7 bases, with 7 bases left in between. Germline V gene data show CDR1 as SQVTM and CDR2 as ANQGSEA. Here the CDR3 reads CSAGFGYTF. The CDR3 DNA is TGCAGCGCAGGGTTTGGCTACACCTTC. Drawing the rest from reference TRBV29-1 and TRBJ1-2, the complete variable domain is SAVISQKPSRDICQRGTSLTIQCQVDSQVTMMFWYRQQPGQSLTLIATANQGSEATYESGFVIDKFPISRPNLTFSTLTVSNMSPEDSSIYLCSAGFGYTFGSGTRLTVV.

The chain joins TRBV6-5 to TRBJ1-4; no clear D. Germline V gene lookup returns CDR1 MNHEY and CDR2 SVGAGI. The V end was cut by 11 bases, the J end by 8 bases, with 12 bases between. This CDR3 has 11 amino acids. CDR3: CAAGPGEKLFF. The CDR3 coding sequence is TGTGCCGCCGGACCCGGGGAAAAACTGTTTTTT.

The rearrangement links TRBV29-1 to TRBJ1-1; D not resolved. V lost 4 bases and J 4 bases, leaving 16 bases between the germline ends. Germline V gene sequence: CDR1 SQVTM, CDR2 ANQGSEA. This CDR3 has 14 residues. The CDR3 sequence: CSVGKGLSGTEAFF. CDR3 sequence (DNA): TGCAGCGTTGGAAAAGGGCTGAGTGGCACTGAAGCTTTCTTT.

This clone appeared a single time. J is TRBJ1-3 and V is TRBV15; D is uncertain. Trimming pared 5 bases from V and 0 bases from J, leaving 11 bases between. Germline V gene lookup returns CDR1 LNHNV and CDR2 YYDKDF (reference sequence). The CDR3 is 15 residues long. CDR3 sequence reads: CATSGNKVSGNTIYF. The CDR3 DNA sequence: TGTGCCACCAGCGGTAACAAAGTCTCTGGAAACACCATATATTTT.

The rearrangement joins TRBV4-3 to TRBJ2-1, with TRBD2 identical over 10 bases. Germline V lookup: CDR1 LGHNA, CDR2 YSLEER. The CDR3 is made up of 16 amino acids. V trimming: 0 bases; J trimming: 7 bases; junction bases outside the gene matches: 6. The DNA for the CDR3 is TGCGCCAGCAGCCAAGATCCGGCTAGCGGGGGTAATGAGCAGTTCTTC. Translating gives CASSQDPASGGNEQFF.

The chain links TRBV7-3 to TRBJ2-1, with D unclear. Trimming left V 1 base short and J 8 bases short, with 12 bases between. Per germline, CDR1 SGHTA and CDR2 FQGTGA. This CDR3 contains 14 residues. The CDR3 nucleotides read TGTGCCAGCAGCTTAAGCCATCCTACTGATGAGCAGTTCTTC. It codes for CASSLSHPTDEQFF.

V gene TRBV7-6 combines with J gene TRBJ2-7, with D perhaps matching TRBD2 (5 bases). V lost 6 bases, J lost 6 bases, and 15 bases lay in between. Germline lookup yields CDR1 SGHVS and CDR2 FNYEAQ. The CDR3 is made up of 13 amino acids. CDR3 sequence: CASSALRSGEQYF. In nucleotides, the CDR3 is TGTGCCAGCAGTGCTTTGAGGAGCGGCGAGCAGTACTTC. The full variable domain, its missing parts supplied by reference TRBV7-6 and TRBJ2-7, is GAGVSQSPRYKVTKRGQDVALRCDPISGHVSLYWYRQALGQGPEFLTYFNYEAQQDKSGLPNDRFSAERPEGSISTLTIQRTEQRDSAMYRCASSALRSGEQYFGPGTRLTVT.

This clone occurred a few times. The chain's CDR3 is CASWRGAPSYEQYF. Here the CDR3 DNA reads TGTGCCAGCTGGCGGGGGGCCCCCTCCTACGAGCAGTACTTC. The V call is TRBV27, the J call TRBJ2-7; the match to TRBD2 covers 8 bases. Per germline, CDR1 MNHEY and CDR2 SMNVEV (reference sequence). The CDR3 covers 14 residues. The J segment lost 0 bases and the V segment lost 8 bases, leaving 6 bases of the junction unmatched.

The chain employs TRBV11-3 and TRBJ2-3, with 10 bases that match TRBD1. V shed 0 bases and J 5 bases; nucleotides not matched to a gene: 11. The CDR3 loop spans 18 amino acids. CDR1 is SGHNT and CDR2 is YENEEA in the germline V gene. DNA for the CDR3: TGTGCCAGCAGCTTAGATGCCTGGGACAGGGGATCGTTAGATACGCAGTATTTT. As protein: CASSLDAWDRGSLDTQYF. The whole variable domain, remainder taken from reference TRBV11-3 and TRBJ2-3, is EAGVVQSPRYKIIEKKQPVAFWCNPISGHNTLYWYLQNLGQGPELLIRYENEEAVDDSQLPKDRFSAERLKGVDSTLKIQPAELGDSAVYLCASSLDAWDRGSLDTQYFGPGTRLTVL.

The CDR3 protein is CASSLWQVEGETQYF. The DNA for the CDR3 is TGTGCCAGCAGCCTGTGGCAGGTTGAGGGGGAGACCCAGTACTTC. The chain carries TRBV7-2 and TRBJ2-5, with D tentatively TRBD1 or TRBD2 (5 bases each). CDR1 is SGHTA, CDR2 FQGNSA, per germline. The CDR3 contains 15 residues. Trimming took off 5 bases at V and 5 bases at J, with 18 bases between the two ends.

The chain carries TRBV6-1 and TRBJ1-3; D remains ambiguous. CDR3 length: 13 residues. The V and J ends lost 3 bases and 10 bases respectively, with 13 bases between them. The germline V gene encodes CDR1 MNHNS and CDR2 SASEGT. CDR3 in DNA: TGTGCCAGCAGTGAGACCGGCGAGCGGACCATATATTTT. The encoded protein is CASSETGERTIYF.

The chain employs TRBV5-1 and TRBJ1-2; D possibly corresponds to TRBD1 (6 bases). The CDR3 spans 16 residues. Trimming shortened V by 1 base and J by 3 bases, and 16 bases separated the two germline ends. The germline gives CDR1 SGHRS, CDR2 YFSETQ. CDR3 protein: CASSLSGTRGYYGYTF. Here the CDR3 DNA reads TGCGCCAGCAGCTTGTCCGGGACAAGGGGATACTATGGCTACACCTTC.

V usage is TRBV27 and J usage is TRBJ2-3; TRBD2 agrees at 8 bases. The CDR3 extends over 16 amino acids. With 6 bases clipped from V and 2 bases from J, the junction kept 10 bases outside the gene matches. The germline V gene has CDR1 MNHEY and CDR2 SMNVEV (reference sequence). CDR3 sequence reads: CASSLRGGRNTDTQYF. The CDR3 nucleotides read TGTGCCAGCAGCCTAAGGGGCGGGAGGAACACAGATACGCAGTATTTT.

The J gene is TRBJ2-7, the V gene TRBV19; D tentatively fits TRBD1 or TRBD2 (6 bases each). This CDR3 is built from 13 residues. Deletions cut 3 bases from V and 5 bases from J, with 11 bases between. The germline V gene has CDR1 LNHDA and CDR2 SQIVND (reference sequence). The CDR3 region is CASSIRGRDEQYF. The CDR3 coding sequence is TGTGCCAGTAGTATCCGGGGGCGCGACGAGCAGTACTTC.

The chain carries TRBV18 and TRBJ2-7; D not certain. V dropped 3 bases and J dropped 3 bases, with 12 bases sitting between them. There are 14 residues in the CDR3. Germline values: CDR1 KGHSH, CDR2 LQKENI. The CDR3 here is CASSPASRRYEQYF. CDR3 in DNA: TGTGCCAGCTCACCTGCTTCCCGCCGCTACGAGCAGTACTTC.

The chain uses TRBV7-3 and TRBJ2-1, with D perhaps assigned TRBD1 or TRBD2 (6 bases each). The germline CDR1 and CDR2 sequences are SGHTA and FQGTGA. This CDR3 region has 14 residues. V lost 8 bases and J 7 bases, leaving 18 bases between the germline ends. The DNA of the CDR3 is TGTGCCAGCGGGACAAAAGGGGGGTGGAATGAGCAGTTCTTC. Translated: CASGTKGGWNEQFF.

Turning to this clone: Other DNA sequences in the same sample also yield this CDR3. The chain carries TRBV9 and TRBJ2-3; the D gene is possibly TRBD2 (5 bases). V was trimmed by 5 bases and J by 2 bases, leaving 6 bases between them. This CDR3 has 12 amino acids. Germline V gene lookup returns CDR1 SGDLS and CDR2 YYNGEE. In DNA, the CDR3 is TGTGCCAGCAGGGGAGACACAGATACGCAGTATTTT. Translated, it gives CASRGDTDTQYF.